These 14 T cell receptor beta chains originate from one sample sequenced in a study of CD8+ T cells in alopecia areata. Sequencing used cDNA as its template, made by extracting RNA and reverse transcribing it. Using immunoSEQ multiplex PCR, the repertoire was profiled, and TCRdb retains in-frame clones only, with some absent. The sample is made up of some 120,000 clones, none counted only once. The specimen sequenced was lesional skin. The receptors were gathered from a C3H/HeJ mouse with alopecia areata. This strain's MHC haplotype is H2-k.

A few counts support this clone. The gene names here belong to mouse. The observed sequence ends 4 residues before the CDR3 terminus, with the missing tail filled in from the germline J gene. The chain uses TRBV13-3 and TRBJ1-4, with D possibly matching TRBD1 (6 bases). This CDR3 contains 15 residues. Germline V gene data show CDR1 as NNHDY and CDR2 as SYVADS. Trimming removed 0 bases at V and 5 bases at J, with 11 bases between. The sequenced CDR3 bases are TGTGCCAGCAGTGATGCAGTGGACAGAAACGAA. This sequence encodes CASSDAVDRNE. The complete CDR3 protein is CASSDAVDRNERLFF. The variable domain in full, with the rest retrieved from reference TRBV13-3 and TRBJ1-4, is EAAVTQSPRSKVAVTGGKVTLSCHQTNNHDYMYWYRQDTGHGLRLIHYSYVADSTEKGDIPDGYKASRPSQENFSLILELASLSQTAVYFCASSDAVDRNERLFFGHGTKLSVL.

This clone was counted many times. Gene names are the mouse ones. The read terminates 4 residues before the CDR3 end, so the remaining end is supplied by the germline J gene. This chain links TRBV13-3 with TRBJ1-4; tentatively, D is TRBD1 (6 bases). Trimming stripped 3 bases from V and 6 bases from J, with 12 bases between. This CDR3 is 14 amino acids long. The V gene's germline CDR1 is NNHDY and CDR2 SYVADS. CDR3 sequence: CASSAGTKDERLFF. The part of the CDR3 DNA that was read is TGTGCCAGCAGTGCCGGGACAAAGGACGAA.

This clone appeared a few times. Each gene name is a mouse one. Incomplete CDR3 DNA: TGTGCCAGCAGTGATTGGGGCTGGGGGCGTGCAGAA. Its translation is CASSDWGWGRAE. The entire CDR3 protein is CASSDWGWGRAETLYF. The chain couples TRBV13-1 to TRBJ2-3, with TRBD2 as a possible D gene (7 bases). The read ends 4 residues shy of where the CDR3 ends; the end is completed using the germline J gene. The germline V gene has CDR1 NSHNY and CDR2 SYGAGN. CDR3 length equals 16 residues. Trimming took off 1 base at V and 1 base at J, with 13 bases between the two ends.

Concerning this clone: Gene names and germline match the mouse. The CDR3 extends 4 residues past the end of the read, so its final part is completed from the germline J gene. This rearrangement joins TRBV13-1 to TRBJ2-2; D not certain. The CDR3 has 15 residues. The germline CDR1 and CDR2 sequences are NSHNY and SYGAGN. Trimming removed 4 bases from V and 0 bases from J, with 10 bases in between. The sequenced part of the CDR3 DNA is TGTGCCAGCAGTAAGCGAACAACAAACACCGGG. Translating gives CASSKRTTNTG. The entire CDR3 is CASSKRTTNTGQLYF.

This clone was seen many times. Each gene name is a mouse one. The read falls 4 residues short of the CDR3 end, and the missing part is taken from the germline J gene. This sequence joins TRBV13-3 and TRBJ2-1, with 7 bases matching TRBD1. From germline, CDR1 is NNHDY and CDR2 SYVADS. V trimming: 4 bases; J trimming: 4 bases; junction bases outside the gene matches: 5. CDR3 length: 14 residues. The CDR3 protein is CASSWDSFYAEQFF. The DNA read from the CDR3 is TGTGCCAGCAGTTGGGACAGTTTTTATGCT.

This clone was seen more than once but under ten times. The gene names here belong to mouse. The read halts 4 residues ahead of the CDR3 end, with the missing end drawn from the germline J gene. J is TRBJ2-1 and V is TRBV19, with a possible D match to TRBD2 (5 bases). V shed 2 bases and J shed 3 bases, with 18 bases lying between them. CDR1 and CDR2 (germline): FNHDT, SITEND (reference sequence). The CDR3 length is 17 residues. The CDR3 protein is CASSIPSGFGVYAEQFF. The sequenced CDR3 bases are TGTGCCAGCAGTATCCCCTCTGGGTTTGGGGTCTATGCT.

As for this clone: Mouse gene names and germline throughout. The CDR3 is cut off 4 residues early in the read; its end comes from the germline J gene. The genes are TRBV1 and TRBJ2-1, with 7 bases that match TRBD2. Germline trimming cut 4 bases from V and 3 bases from J; bases unmatched to any gene: 3. The CDR3 runs to 14 residues. In germline, CDR1 is NSQYPW, CDR2 LRSPGD (reference sequence). The sequenced part of the CDR3 DNA is TGCACCTGCAGTGGACTGGGTCCCTATGCT. It is translated as CTCSGLGPYA. The full CDR3 reads CTCSGLGPYAEQFF.

The table lists this clone with a few counts. The genes are named according to mouse. With the read ending 4 residues before the CDR3 end, the germline J gene is used to fill in that end. This chain connects TRBV17 to TRBJ2-7, with unresolved D. The V gene lost 3 bases and the J gene lost 0 bases, with 9 bases spanning the gap. The germline V gene has CDR1 MNHDT and CDR2 YYDKIL. CDR3 length: 14 amino acids. The CDR3 bases that were read are TGTGCTAGCAGTAGTCGCTGGAACTCCTAT. Protein product: CASSSRWNSY. The full CDR3 reads CASSSRWNSYEQYF.

This clone occurred a few times. The genes and germline here are from mouse. The read ends 4 residues before the CDR3 terminus; that terminus is restored from the germline J gene. V gene TRBV5 combines with J gene TRBJ2-1; 10 nucleotides align to TRBD2. V dropped 4 bases and J dropped 3; count of bases not matched to a gene: 3. This CDR3 contains 15 residues. Germline values: CDR1 LGHNA, CDR2 YNLKQL (reference sequence). The covered CDR3 bases are TGTGCCAGCAGCCCCCTGGGGGGGCGCTATGCT. Translating it yields CASSPLGGRYA. The whole CDR3 protein is CASSPLGGRYAEQFF.

This clone was counted a few times. Gene names are the mouse ones. Coverage ceases 4 residues before the CDR3 finishes, and the germline J gene fills in the end. This rearrangement joins TRBV19 to TRBJ2-3; 8 bases match TRBD2. Trimming cost V 4 bases and J 2 bases; bases outside gene matches: 9. The CDR3 has 16 amino acids. Germline CDR1 reads FNHDT; CDR2 reads SITEND (reference sequence). The CDR3 DNA, read in part, is TGTGCCAGCAGTTCCTCGGGGGGGCGTGTTGCAGAA. This gives the protein CASSSSGGRVAE. The full CDR3 protein is CASSSSGGRVAETLYF.

This clone was found a few times. All gene names here are mouse names. The CDR3 extends 4 residues past the end of the read, so its final part is completed from the germline J gene. V usage is TRBV1 and J usage is TRBJ2-7; D is perhaps TRBD1 (6 bases). CDR3 length: 15 amino acids. CDR1 is NSQYPW, CDR2 LRSPGD, per germline (reference sequence). The CDR3 here is CTCSADKGQNYEQYF. The CDR3 bases that were read are TGCACCTGCAGTGCAGATAAGGGACAAAATTAT.

This clone was observed a handful of times. Each gene name is a mouse one. The read finishes 4 residues shy of the CDR3 end, and the germline J gene is used to complete it. The sample contains more than one DNA sequence encoding this CDR3. This rearrangement joins TRBV1 to TRBJ2-3; the match to TRBD1 covers 7 bases. The trim removed 3 bases at V and 0 bases at J, leaving 6 bases unmatched. In germline, CDR1 is NSQYPW, CDR2 LRSPGD (reference sequence). CDR3 length: 16 residues. This CDR3 is CTCSARQGGSAETLYF. The covered CDR3 bases are TGCACCTGCAGTGCCCGACAGGGTGGGAGTGCAGAA.

On this clone: Mouse germline and gene names are used. The CDR3 end is not reached by the read, which stops 4 residues before it; the germline J gene fills it in. The chain is built from TRBV19 and TRBJ2-2; unclear D gene. V was clipped by 4 bases and J by 1 base, with 5 bases between them. Germline-derived CDR1 and CDR2 are FNHDT and SITEND (reference sequence). The CDR3 totals 13 residues. The covered CDR3 bases are TGTGCCAGCAGTCCTAAAAACACCGGG. It encodes CASSPKNTG. The whole CDR3 protein is CASSPKNTGQLYF.

As for this clone: Gene names denote mouse genes. The read stops 4 residues short of the end of the CDR3; the missing end is completed from the germline J gene. The chain links TRBV19 to TRBJ2-5; TRBD2 is a possible D gene (6 bases). Germline-derived CDR1 and CDR2 are FNHDT and SITEND (reference sequence). Trimming took 0 bases from V and 2 from J, leaving 10 bases between them. The CDR3 spans 15 residues. CDR3 DNA (partial): TGTGCCAGCAGTATAGGCCGGGGGGTCCAAGAC. It translates to CASSIGRGVQD. The CDR3 reads in full as CASSIGRGVQDTQYF. Supplemented by reference TRBV19 and TRBJ2-5, the full variable domain reads GGIITQTPKFLIGQEGQKLTLKCQQNFNHDTMYWYRQDSGKGLRLIYYSITENDLQKGDLSEGYDASREKKSSFSLTVTSAQKNEMAVFLCASSIGRGVQDTQYFGPGTRLLVL.